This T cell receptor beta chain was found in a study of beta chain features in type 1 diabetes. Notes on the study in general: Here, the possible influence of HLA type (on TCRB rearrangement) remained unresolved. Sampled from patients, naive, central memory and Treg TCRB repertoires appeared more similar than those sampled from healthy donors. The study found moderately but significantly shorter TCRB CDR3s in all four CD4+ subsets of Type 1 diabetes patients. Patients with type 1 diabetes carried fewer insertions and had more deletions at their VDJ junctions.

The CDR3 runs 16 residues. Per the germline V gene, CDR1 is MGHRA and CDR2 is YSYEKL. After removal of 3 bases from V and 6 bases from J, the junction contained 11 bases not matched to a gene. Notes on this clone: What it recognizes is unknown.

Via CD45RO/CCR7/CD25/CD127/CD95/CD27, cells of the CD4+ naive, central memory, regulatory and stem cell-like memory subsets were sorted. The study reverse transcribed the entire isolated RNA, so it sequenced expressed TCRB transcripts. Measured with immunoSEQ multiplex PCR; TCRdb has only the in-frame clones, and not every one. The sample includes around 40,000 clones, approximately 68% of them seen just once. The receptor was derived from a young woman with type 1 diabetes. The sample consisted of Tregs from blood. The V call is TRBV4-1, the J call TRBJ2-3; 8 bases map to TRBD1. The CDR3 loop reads CASSHPPGQVWDTQYF. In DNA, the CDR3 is TGCGCCAGCAGCCACCCTCCGGGACAGGTTTGGGATACGCAGTATTTT.